The rows below give T cell receptor beta chains drawn from one sample of a study of cytomegalovirus exposure and HLA in healthy donors. The data were produced by immunoSEQ multiplex PCR, yet TCRdb's version contains in-frame clones alone and is incomplete. The sample records more than 75,000 clones, approximately 75% being singletons. Sequenced input: PBMCs. The source is a woman aged 40 to 50 in good health and CMV-seronegative. Each CDR3 is given with its conserved first and last residue. The order of the fields is clone size, V gene, J gene, D gene, CDR3 protein, CDR3 DNA. A D gene is named only where the DNA matches it firmly. Expanded clones are given a class, and other clones once, few, many or no size at all.

abundance: once; v_gene: TRBV19; j_gene: TRBJ2-5; d_gene: TRBD1; CDR3aa: CASSIGDRMETQYF; CDR3nt: TGTGCCAGTAGTATAGGGGACAGGATGGAGACCCAGTACTTC
abundance: .; v_gene: TRBV7-9; j_gene: TRBJ2-7; d_gene: .; CDR3aa: CASSRTYEQYF; CDR3nt: TGTGCCAGCAGCCGTACTTACGAGCAGTACTTC
abundance: few; v_gene: TRBV6-6; j_gene: TRBJ2-5; d_gene: .; CDR3aa: CASSRGTLGRETQYF; CDR3nt: TGTGCCAGCAGTAGAGGGACACTGGGCCGGGAGACCCAGTACTTC
abundance: .; v_gene: TRBV7-9; j_gene: TRBJ2-7; d_gene: .; CDR3aa: CASSFGQESYEQYF; CDR3nt: TGTGCCAGCAGCTTTGGCCAGGAATCCTACGAGCAGTACTTC
abundance: .; v_gene: TRBV6-5; j_gene: TRBJ1-2; d_gene: TRBD1; CDR3aa: CASSRGTGGDYGYTF; CDR3nt: TGTGCCAGCAGCCGGGGGACAGGGGGCGACTATGGCTACACCTTC
abundance: .; v_gene: TRBV5-6; j_gene: TRBJ1-2; d_gene: TRBD1; CDR3aa: CASSWDPTGIANYGYTF; CDR3nt: TGTGCCAGCAGCTGGGATCCGACAGGGATAGCTAACTATGGCTACACCTTC
abundance: .; v_gene: TRBV19; j_gene: TRBJ2-1; d_gene: .; CDR3aa: CASSIDGDNNEQFF; CDR3nt: TGTGCCAGTAGTATAGATGGGGACAACAATGAGCAGTTCTTC
abundance: once; v_gene: TRBV7-7; j_gene: TRBJ1-4; d_gene: TRBD1; CDR3aa: CASSLGGQAEKLFF; CDR3nt: TGTGCTAGCAGCTTAGGGGGACAGGCTGAAAAACTGTTTTTT
abundance: once; v_gene: TRBV29-1; j_gene: TRBJ1-2; d_gene: .; CDR3aa: CSVEGAWIYGYTF; CDR3nt: TGCAGCGTTGAGGGGGCGTGGATCTATGGCTACACCTTC
abundance: .; v_gene: TRBV30; j_gene: TRBJ1-2; d_gene: .; CDR3aa: CAWRQPSYYGYPF; CDR3nt: TGTGCCTGGAGACAGCCGTCGTATTATGGCTACCCCTTC
abundance: .; v_gene: TRBV10-3; j_gene: TRBJ2-3; d_gene: TRBD2; CDR3aa: CAIRTASGGTTDTQYF; CDR3nt: TGTGCCATCAGGACCGCCAGCGGGGGGACCACAGATACGCAGTATTTT
abundance: .; v_gene: TRBV6-1; j_gene: TRBJ2-7; d_gene: .; CDR3aa: CASSERVTGPGFEQYF; CDR3nt: TGTGCCAGCAGTGAAAGGGTAACAGGGCCGGGCTTCGAGCAGTACTTC
abundance: .; v_gene: TRBV5-4; j_gene: TRBJ1-3; d_gene: .; CDR3aa: CASSFTGAGNTIYF; CDR3nt: TGTGCCAGCAGCTTCACCGGGGCTGGAAACACCATATATTTT
abundance: .; v_gene: TRBV29-1; j_gene: TRBJ2-2; d_gene: TRBD2; CDR3aa: CSVEDQRGTTGELFF; CDR3nt: TGCAGCGTTGAAGACCAGCGGGGAACCACCGGGGAGCTGTTTTTT
abundance: .; v_gene: TRBV7-2; j_gene: TRBJ1-5; d_gene: TRBD1; CDR3aa: CASSLRRQGDQPQHF; CDR3nt: TGTGCCAGCAGCTTAAGGAGACAGGGAGATCAGCCCCAGCATTTT
abundance: .; v_gene: TRBV18; j_gene: TRBJ1-4; d_gene: TRBD1; CDR3aa: CASSPGQGASYVTNEKLFF; CDR3nt: TGTGCCAGCTCACCGGGACAGGGGGCTTCATACGTCACTAATGAAAAACTGTTTTTT
abundance: .; v_gene: TRBV7-9; j_gene: TRBJ2-3; d_gene: TRBD2; CDR3aa: CASSLGRSGGAGTDTQYF; CDR3nt: TGTGCCAGCAGCTTAGGTCGCAGCGGGGGGGCAGGCACAGATACGCAGTATTTT
abundance: .; v_gene: TRBV19; j_gene: TRBJ1-4; d_gene: TRBD1; CDR3aa: CASSEDRGSEKLFF; CDR3nt: TGTGCCAGTAGTGAGGACAGGGGCAGTGAAAAACTGTTTTTT
abundance: .; v_gene: TRBV4-2; j_gene: TRBJ1-3; d_gene: .; CDR3aa: CASREVKSANTIYF; CDR3nt: TGTGCCAGCAGAGAAGTGAAAAGCGCAAACACCATATATTTT
abundance: .; v_gene: TRBV30; j_gene: TRBJ2-1; d_gene: TRBD2; CDR3aa: CAWGFTGGYNEQFF; CDR3nt: TGTGCCTGGGGGTTTACGGGGGGTTACAATGAGCAGTTCTTC
abundance: .; v_gene: TRBV7-3; j_gene: TRBJ2-1; d_gene: TRBD2; CDR3aa: CASSKSGGEYNEQFF; CDR3nt: TGTGCCAGCAGCAAAAGCGGGGGGGAGTACAATGAGCAGTTCTTC
abundance: .; v_gene: TRBV7-9; j_gene: TRBJ1-6; d_gene: .; CDR3aa: CASSLDTSYNSPLHF; CDR3nt: TGTGCCAGCAGCTTAGACACCTCCTATAATTCACCCCTCCACTTT
abundance: .; v_gene: TRBV7-2; j_gene: TRBJ1-2; d_gene: .; CDR3aa: CASSPRTEVYGYTF; CDR3nt: TGTGCCAGCAGCCCCCGGACAGAAGTCTATGGCTACACCTTC
abundance: once; v_gene: TRBV30; j_gene: TRBJ2-7; d_gene: .; CDR3aa: CAWSVLDSKPYEQYF; CDR3nt: TGTGCCTGGAGTGTACTGGACTCAAAACCCTACGAGCAGTACTTC
abundance: .; v_gene: TRBV7-2; j_gene: TRBJ1-6; d_gene: .; CDR3aa: CASSLELDIAYNSPLHF; CDR3nt: TGTGCCAGCAGCTTAGAACTCGACATAGCCTATAATTCACCCCTCCACTTT
abundance: .; v_gene: TRBV18; j_gene: TRBJ2-1; d_gene: .; CDR3aa: CASSPTLSSYNEQFF; CDR3nt: TGTGCCAGCTCACCAACACTATCCTCCTACAATGAGCAGTTCTTC
abundance: .; v_gene: TRBV5-1; j_gene: TRBJ1-5; d_gene: .; CDR3aa: CASSLDRDNQPQHF; CDR3nt: TGCGCCAGCAGCTTGGACAGGGATAATCAGCCCCAGCATTTT
abundance: few; v_gene: TRBV4-2; j_gene: TRBJ1-5; d_gene: .; CDR3aa: CASSQTIQGGVGNQPQHF; CDR3nt: TGTGCCAGCAGCCAAACCATCCAAGGAGGGGTGGGCAATCAGCCCCAGCATTTT
abundance: .; v_gene: TRBV30; j_gene: TRBJ1-1; d_gene: TRBD1; CDR3aa: CAWSRQGGTEAFF; CDR3nt: TGTGCCTGGAGTCGACAGGGGGGCACTGAAGCTTTCTTT
abundance: once; v_gene: TRBV27; j_gene: TRBJ2-1; d_gene: .; CDR3aa: CASNYAVGSEQFF; CDR3nt: TGTGCCAGCAATTATGCTGTGGGGAGTGAGCAGTTCTTC
abundance: .; v_gene: TRBV5-1; j_gene: TRBJ2-7; d_gene: TRBD1; CDR3aa: CASSPVLGTGSNEQYF; CDR3nt: TGCGCCAGCAGCCCCGTTCTTGGGACAGGGTCAAACGAGCAGTACTTC
abundance: .; v_gene: TRBV11-3; j_gene: TRBJ1-4; d_gene: TRBD1; CDR3aa: CASSSQTGGKGEKLFF; CDR3nt: TGTGCCAGCAGCTCCCAGACAGGGGGAAAAGGCGAAAAACTGTTTTTT
abundance: .; v_gene: TRBV11-2; j_gene: TRBJ1-5; d_gene: TRBD1; CDR3aa: CASSRTGGENQPQHF; CDR3nt: TGTGCCAGCAGCCGGACAGGGGGCGAGAATCAGCCCCAGCATTTT
abundance: .; v_gene: TRBV30; j_gene: TRBJ1-2; d_gene: .; CDR3aa: CAWITSGGFSGYTF; CDR3nt: TGTGCCTGGATTACGAGCGGGGGTTTTAGCGGCTACACCTTC
abundance: once; v_gene: TRBV6-1; j_gene: TRBJ1-5; d_gene: TRBD1; CDR3aa: CASSKQGISNQPQHF; CDR3nt: TGTGCCAGCAGTAAACAGGGGATTAGCAATCAGCCCCAGCATTTT
abundance: .; v_gene: TRBV6-1; j_gene: TRBJ2-1; d_gene: .; CDR3aa: CASSALLSYNEQFF; CDR3nt: TGTGCCAGCAGTGCCCTTCTATCCTACAATGAGCAGTTCTTC
abundance: .; v_gene: TRBV5-5; j_gene: TRBJ1-5; d_gene: .; CDR3aa: CASSLVAGGNQPQHF; CDR3nt: TGTGCCAGCAGCTTGGTAGCAGGGGGCAATCAGCCCCAGCATTTT
abundance: .; v_gene: TRBV27; j_gene: TRBJ1-1; d_gene: .; CDR3aa: CASSLMSPVMNTEAFF; CDR3nt: TGTGCCAGCAGTTTAATGAGTCCGGTGATGAACACTGAAGCTTTCTTT
abundance: .; v_gene: TRBV29-1; j_gene: TRBJ1-4; d_gene: .; CDR3aa: CSVTRTNEKLFF; CDR3nt: TGCAGCGTTACTAGGACTAATGAAAAACTGTTTTTT
abundance: .; v_gene: TRBV7-9; j_gene: TRBJ1-5; d_gene: .; CDR3aa: CASSLGGGDSNQPQHF; CDR3nt: TGTGCCAGCAGCTTAGGCGGGGGGGATAGCAATCAGCCCCAGCATTTT
abundance: .; v_gene: TRBV28; j_gene: TRBJ1-1; d_gene: TRBD1; CDR3aa: CASSSLTGGSTEAFF; CDR3nt: TGTGCCAGCAGTTCGCTCACAGGGGGAAGCACTGAAGCTTTCTTT
abundance: .; v_gene: TRBV7-3; j_gene: TRBJ2-1; d_gene: TRBD1; CDR3aa: CASSFQQGIEQFF; CDR3nt: TGTGCCAGCAGCTTCCAACAGGGGATTGAGCAGTTCTTC
abundance: .; v_gene: TRBV12-5; j_gene: TRBJ1-2; d_gene: .; CDR3aa: CASGLVPGRGNYGYTF; CDR3nt: TGTGCTAGTGGTTTGGTACCCGGGAGGGGTAACTATGGCTACACCTTC
abundance: .; v_gene: TRBV7-8; j_gene: TRBJ2-3; d_gene: .; CDR3aa: CASSLTGSPPRSDTQYF; CDR3nt: TGTGCCAGCAGCTTAACTGGGTCCCCTCCGAGGTCAGATACGCAGTATTTT
abundance: .; v_gene: TRBV5-4; j_gene: TRBJ2-3; d_gene: TRBD2; CDR3aa: CASRGRLAATDTQYF; CDR3nt: TGTGCCAGCAGGGGACGGCTAGCGGCCACAGATACGCAGTATTTT
abundance: .; v_gene: TRBV27; j_gene: TRBJ1-1; d_gene: TRBD1; CDR3aa: CASSPPTGGTEAFF; CDR3nt: TGTGCCAGCAGTCCACCCACAGGGGGAACTGAAGCTTTCTTT
abundance: few; v_gene: TRBV7-3; j_gene: TRBJ1-3; d_gene: .; CDR3aa: CASICGHNSGNTIYF; CDR3nt: TGTGCCAGCATATGTGGACACAACTCTGGAAACACCATATATTTT
abundance: .; v_gene: TRBV5-1; j_gene: TRBJ2-7; d_gene: TRBD2; CDR3aa: CASSTGLEPYEQYF; CDR3nt: TGCGCCAGCAGCACCGGACTAGAACCCTACGAGCAGTACTTC
abundance: .; v_gene: TRBV15; j_gene: TRBJ2-7; d_gene: TRBD1; CDR3aa: CATSRTGGGYEQYF; CDR3nt: TGTGCCACCAGCAGGACAGGGGGCGGCTACGAGCAGTACTTC
abundance: .; v_gene: TRBV27; j_gene: TRBJ2-1; d_gene: .; CDR3aa: CASSPARWNEQFF; CDR3nt: TGTGCCAGCAGTCCCGCCCGGTGGAATGAGCAGTTCTTC
abundance: .; v_gene: TRBV25-1; j_gene: TRBJ2-1; d_gene: .; CDR3aa: CASSRQGYNEQFF; CDR3nt: TGTGCCAGCTCTCGGCAGGGGTACAATGAGCAGTTCTTC
abundance: .; v_gene: TRBV28; j_gene: TRBJ1-1; d_gene: .; CDR3aa: CASSGDRRNTEAFF; CDR3nt: TGTGCCAGCAGTGGTGACAGGAGGAACACTGAAGCTTTCTTT